This paragraph covers one T cell receptor beta chain sequence. Its antigen is as yet unknown. The sample comes from a study of cytomegalovirus exposure and HLA in healthy donors. Findings and limits, study-wide: Most of the TCR beta V segments (in an earlier analysis) were productive either about 87% or about 30% of the time. Likely technical artifact: a cluster of highly shared sequence variants.

This CDR3 is 15 amino acids long. The V gene end was trimmed by 0 bases and the J gene end by 3 bases; junction bases not matched to a gene: 1. From germline, CDR1 is SGHRS and CDR2 YFSETQ. The PCR used 60 Vbeta and 13 Jbeta primers. Repertoires were generated with immunoSEQ multiplex PCR, while TCRdb's copy carries only in-frame clones and drops some. The profile shows about 180,000 clones, around 80% of them singletons. The receptor was derived from a man aged 35-49 years in good health and CMV-seronegative. The sample was PBMCs. The V gene is TRBV5-1, the J gene TRBJ1-3; TRBD1 matches 9 bases. This chain's CDR3 is CASSLEGQGGNTIYF. CDR3 bases: TGCGCCAGCAGCTTGGAGGGACAGGGTGGAAACACCATATATTTT.